This TCR beta chain was found in a study of blood T cell repertoires in COVID-19. Repertoires were generated with immunoSEQ multiplex PCR, while TCRdb's copy carries only in-frame clones and drops some. The sample yields 60,000 to 85,000 clones, around four fifths seen once. Sequenced input: peripheral blood. The sequence was collected from a man between 65 and 85 years old with acute or convalescent COVID-19.

CDR3 bases: TGTGCCAGCAGCTTAGTGGGGGGGATCTCCTACAATGAGCAGTTCTTC. As protein: CASSLVGGISYNEQFF. V and J are TRBV7-9 and TRBJ2-1, with 7 bases matching TRBD2. V lost 1 base to trimming and J lost 0 bases; unmatched junction nucleotides: 3. Looked up from germline, CDR1 is SEHNR and CDR2 is FQNEAQ (reference sequence). The CDR3 extends over 16 amino acids.